This TCR beta chain is drawn from a study of shared clonotypes between healthy human individuals. Study-level points and caveats: Compared with clonotypes that all four donors shared, non-shared clonotypes had lower generation probabilities.

Trimming cost V 7 bases and J 3 bases; bases outside gene matches: 5. Germline CDR1 reads LNHDA; CDR2 reads SQIVND (reference sequence). CDR3 size: 13 residues. For this clone: Its antigen remains unidentified.

A deep-level run was used for the assay. Produced via immunoSEQ multiplex PCR; TCRdb's table is partial and in-frame only. The repertoire holds around 1.4 million clones, 97% to 99% seen once, with under 0.45% in the top ten. The specimen sequenced was naive CD4+ T cells sorted from blood. Subset defined: CD45RA+ positively selected. The chain employs TRBV19 and TRBJ2-7, with TRBD1 matching 8 bases. This receptor was obtained from a man younger than 40 in good health. This CDR3 reads CASNRGNRYEQYF. The CDR3 DNA reads TGTGCCAGTAACAGGGGGAACCGCTACGAGCAGTACTTC.